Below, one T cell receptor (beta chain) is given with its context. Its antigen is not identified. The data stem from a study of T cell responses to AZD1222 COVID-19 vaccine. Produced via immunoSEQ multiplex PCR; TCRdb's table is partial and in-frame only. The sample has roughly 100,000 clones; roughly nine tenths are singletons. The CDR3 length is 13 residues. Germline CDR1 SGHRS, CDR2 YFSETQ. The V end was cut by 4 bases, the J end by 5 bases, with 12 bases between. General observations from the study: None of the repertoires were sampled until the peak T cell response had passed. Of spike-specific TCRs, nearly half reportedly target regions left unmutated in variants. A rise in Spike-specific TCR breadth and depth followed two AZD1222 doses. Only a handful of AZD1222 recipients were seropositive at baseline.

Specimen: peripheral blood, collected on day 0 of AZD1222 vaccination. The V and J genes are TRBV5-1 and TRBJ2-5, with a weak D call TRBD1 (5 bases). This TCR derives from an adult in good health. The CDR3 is CASSGASDETQYF. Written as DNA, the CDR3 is TGCGCCAGCAGCGGGGCTAGTGATGAGACCCAGTACTTC. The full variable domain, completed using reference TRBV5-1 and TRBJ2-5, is KAGVTQTPRYLIKTRGQQVTLSCSPISGHRSVSWYQQTPGQGLQFLFEYFSETQRNKGNFPGRFSGRQFSNSRSEMNVSTLELGDSALYLCASSGASDETQYFGPGTRLLVL.